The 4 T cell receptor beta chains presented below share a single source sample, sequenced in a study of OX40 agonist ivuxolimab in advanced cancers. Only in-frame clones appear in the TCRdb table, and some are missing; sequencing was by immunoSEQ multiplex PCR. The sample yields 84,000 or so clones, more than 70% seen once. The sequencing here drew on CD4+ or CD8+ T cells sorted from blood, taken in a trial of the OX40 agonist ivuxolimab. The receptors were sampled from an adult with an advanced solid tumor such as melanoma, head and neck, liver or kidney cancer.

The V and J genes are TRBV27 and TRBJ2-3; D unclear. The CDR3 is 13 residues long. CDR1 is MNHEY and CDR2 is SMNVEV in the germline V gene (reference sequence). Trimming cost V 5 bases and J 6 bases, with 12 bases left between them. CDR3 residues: CASSPIMRDTQYF. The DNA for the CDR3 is TGTGCCAGCAGTCCGATCATGCGGGATACGCAGTATTTT.

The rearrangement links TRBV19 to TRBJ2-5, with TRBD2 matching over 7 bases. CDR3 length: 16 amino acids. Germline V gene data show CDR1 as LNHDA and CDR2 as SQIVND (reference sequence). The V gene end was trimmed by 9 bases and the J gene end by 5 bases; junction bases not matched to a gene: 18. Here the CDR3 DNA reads TGTGCCAGCACAAGTACTTGGGCTAGCGGTATGGAGACCCAGTACTTC. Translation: CASTSTWASGMETQYF.

Written as DNA, the CDR3 is TGTGCCAGCAGCTTGTACCTCTCCTACAATGAGCAGTTCTTC. As protein: CASSLYLSYNEQFF. The rearrangement joins TRBV5-4 to TRBJ2-1; D not certain. Deletions cut 1 base from V and 0 bases from J, with 5 bases between. The CDR3 length is 14 residues. Per the germline V gene, CDR1 is SGHNT and CDR2 is YYREEE (reference sequence).

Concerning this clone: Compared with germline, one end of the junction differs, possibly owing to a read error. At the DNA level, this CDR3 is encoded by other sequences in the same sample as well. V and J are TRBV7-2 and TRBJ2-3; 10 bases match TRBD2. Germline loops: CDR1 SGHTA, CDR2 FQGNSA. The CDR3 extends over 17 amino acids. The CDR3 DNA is TGTGCCAGTAGCTCCCGTCGGCCTAGCGGGGGTTCGGGTACGCAGTATTTT. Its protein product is CASSSRRPSGGSGTQYF.